This T cell receptor (beta chain) derives from a study of cytomegalovirus exposure and HLA in healthy donors. Note on this clone: What it binds is not known.

PCR primers comprised 60 Vbeta and 13 Jbeta primers. The protocol was immunoSEQ multiplex PCR, while the TCRdb copy is restricted to in-frame clones and leaves out a portion. The repertoire holds about 130,000 clones, with around 80% as singletons. Findings of the study overall: What a later analysis reportedly showed was that an Asian-associated ancestry cluster had fewer N-insertions than the approximately 670-donor mean. In a later analysis, parvovirus B19, influenza, CMV and Epstein-Barr virus appeared linked to several top co-occurrence clusters. For TCR beta chains, V- and J-gene trimming was later linked to a missense DCLRE1C variant.

Germline V gene sequence: CDR1 PRHDT, CDR2 FYEKMQ (reference sequence). The junction had 10 bases not matched to a gene; V was cut back by 0 bases and J by 2 bases. The CDR3 totals 18 residues. The J gene is TRBJ2-3, the V gene TRBV13; 8 bases align to TRBD2. The origin of this receptor is a man in his thirties or forties in good health and CMV-seronegative. The sample consisted of PBMCs. CDR3 amino acids: CASSLGRGGGRFTDTQYF. The CDR3 coding sequence is TGTGCCAGCAGCTTAGGCCGGGGGGGCGGGAGGTTCACAGATACGCAGTATTTT.